The clone carrying this TCR beta chain was observed at least ten times. Its antigen is unknown. This record comes from a study of Graves' ophthalmopathy and Graves' hyperthyroidism. The sequenced template was RNA, covering the TCR beta CDR3 region. HTBI primers primed a first-round RT-PCR, and a second-round multiplex PCR followed. MiXCR, run by TCRdb on the multiplex PCR reads, gives a single entry per CDR3 protein. The profile shows hundreds of thousands of distinct CDR3 sequences, around a fifth of them singletons. Study outcomes and limitations: Blood shared most expanded thyroid clonotypes above 0.001 frequency.

The receptor's source is a young woman with stable Graves' hyperthyroidism. Some clones in this sample may be carry-over from other donors' samples. The source material was peripheral blood.

CDR3 loop: CASSIVDTGNYGYTF. The CDR3 DNA sequence: TGTGCCAGTAGTATTGTGGATACGGGGAACTATGGCTACACCTTC. V gene TRBV19 combines with J gene TRBJ1-2; no reliable D call. CDR3 length: 15 residues. V was clipped by 3 bases and J by 2 bases, with 13 bases between them. Germline lookup yields CDR1 LNHDA and CDR2 SQIVND (reference sequence).